This T cell receptor (beta chain) comes out of a study of T-cell memory formation after mild COVID-19. The CDR3 consists of 15 residues. The V gene's germline CDR1 is SQVTM and CDR2 ANQGSEA. V was cut by 4 bases and J by 1 base, with 14 bases left in between. TCRdb used MiXCR to reprocess the 5' RACE reads, holding one entry per CDR3 protein. The data hold about 390,000 distinct CDR3 sequences, with around a sixth observed a single time. The chain has TRBV29-1 and TRBJ1-5; tentative D call: TRBD1 (5 bases). Sequenced sample: PBMCs or a T cell subset sorted from them (not recorded which). This sequence was found in a man aged 18 to 30 who had mild COVID-19 (a few samples of this study predate the infection). Cell type and time point are not known. The CDR3 loop is CSVVFQGTSNQPQHF. The CDR3 region has the DNA TGCAGCGTTGTTTTTCAGGGTACGAGCAATCAGCCCCAGCATTTT.